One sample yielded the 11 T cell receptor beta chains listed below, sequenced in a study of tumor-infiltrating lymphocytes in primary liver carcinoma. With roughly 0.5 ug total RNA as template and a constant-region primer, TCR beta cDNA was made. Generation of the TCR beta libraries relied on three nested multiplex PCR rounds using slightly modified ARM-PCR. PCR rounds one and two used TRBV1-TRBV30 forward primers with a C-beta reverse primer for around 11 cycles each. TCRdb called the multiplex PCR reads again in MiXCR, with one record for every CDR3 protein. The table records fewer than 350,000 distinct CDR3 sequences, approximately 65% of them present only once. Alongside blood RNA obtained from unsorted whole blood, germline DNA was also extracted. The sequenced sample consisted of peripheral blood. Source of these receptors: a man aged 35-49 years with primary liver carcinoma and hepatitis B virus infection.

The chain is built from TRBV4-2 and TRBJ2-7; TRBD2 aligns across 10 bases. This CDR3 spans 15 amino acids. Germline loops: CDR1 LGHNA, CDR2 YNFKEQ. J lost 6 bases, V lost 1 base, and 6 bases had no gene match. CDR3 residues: CASSQGLAGEGEQYF. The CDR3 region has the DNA TGTGCCAGCAGCCAAGGGCTAGCGGGAGAGGGCGAGCAGTACTTC.

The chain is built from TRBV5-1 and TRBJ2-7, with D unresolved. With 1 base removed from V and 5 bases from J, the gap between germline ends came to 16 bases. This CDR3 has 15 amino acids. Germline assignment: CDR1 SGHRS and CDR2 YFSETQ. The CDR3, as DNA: TGCGCCAGCAGCTTGAGGCCGGACCCTGGCCACGAGCAGTACTTC. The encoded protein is CASSLRPDPGHEQYF.

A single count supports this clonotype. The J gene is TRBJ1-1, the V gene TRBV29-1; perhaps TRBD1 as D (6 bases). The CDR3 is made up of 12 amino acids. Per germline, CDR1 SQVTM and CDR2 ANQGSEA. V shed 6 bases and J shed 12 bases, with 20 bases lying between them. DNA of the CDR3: TGCAGCGTCGAGGGGACAACCCTGTTGACTTTCTTT. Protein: CSVEGTTLLTFF.

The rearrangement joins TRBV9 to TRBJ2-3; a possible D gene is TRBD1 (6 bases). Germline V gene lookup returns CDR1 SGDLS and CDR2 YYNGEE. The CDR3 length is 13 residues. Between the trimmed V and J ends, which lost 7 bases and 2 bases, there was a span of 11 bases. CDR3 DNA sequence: TGTGCCAGCTGTCCAGGGGACACAGATACGCAGTATTTT. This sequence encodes CASCPGDTDTQYF.

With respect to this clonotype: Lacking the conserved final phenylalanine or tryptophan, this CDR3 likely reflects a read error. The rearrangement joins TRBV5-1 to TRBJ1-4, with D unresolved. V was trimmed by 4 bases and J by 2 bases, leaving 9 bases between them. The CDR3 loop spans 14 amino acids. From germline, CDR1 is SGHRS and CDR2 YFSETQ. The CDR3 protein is CASSPTSTNEKLFL. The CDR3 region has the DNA TGCGCCAGCAGCCCGACTAGCACTAATGAAAAACTGTTTCTC.

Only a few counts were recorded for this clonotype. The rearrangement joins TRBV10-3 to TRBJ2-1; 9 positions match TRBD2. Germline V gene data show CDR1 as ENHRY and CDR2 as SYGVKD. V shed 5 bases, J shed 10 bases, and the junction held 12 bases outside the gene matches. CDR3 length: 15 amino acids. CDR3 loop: CAISTQGSTSGEQFF. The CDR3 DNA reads TGTGCCATCAGTACCCAGGGGTCGACTAGCGGAGAGCAGTTCTTC.

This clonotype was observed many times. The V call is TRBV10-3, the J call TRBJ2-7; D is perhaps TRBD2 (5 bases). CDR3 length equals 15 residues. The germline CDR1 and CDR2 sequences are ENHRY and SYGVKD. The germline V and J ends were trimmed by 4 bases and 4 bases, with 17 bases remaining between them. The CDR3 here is CAISVGTAEIYEQYF. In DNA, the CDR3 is TGTGCCATCAGTGTAGGTACAGCGGAAATATACGAGCAGTACTTC.

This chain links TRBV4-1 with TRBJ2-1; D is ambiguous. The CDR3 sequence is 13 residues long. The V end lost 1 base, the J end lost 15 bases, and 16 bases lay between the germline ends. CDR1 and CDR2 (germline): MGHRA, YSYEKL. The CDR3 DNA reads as TGCGCCAGCAGCCAAGTGACTTCGAATGGGCTGTTCTTC. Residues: CASSQVTSNGLFF.

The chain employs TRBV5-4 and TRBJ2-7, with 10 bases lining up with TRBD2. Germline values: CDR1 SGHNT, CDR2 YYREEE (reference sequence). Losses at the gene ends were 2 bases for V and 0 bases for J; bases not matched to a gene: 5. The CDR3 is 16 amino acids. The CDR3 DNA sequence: TGTGCCAGCAGCTTCGGGACTAGCGTGACCTCCTACGAGCAGTACTTC. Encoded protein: CASSFGTSVTSYEQYF.

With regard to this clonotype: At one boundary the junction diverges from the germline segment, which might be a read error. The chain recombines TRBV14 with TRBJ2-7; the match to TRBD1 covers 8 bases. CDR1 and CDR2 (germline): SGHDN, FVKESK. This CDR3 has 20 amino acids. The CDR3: CTSSQEGRRQGPFRSYEQYF. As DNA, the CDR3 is TGTACCAGCAGCCAAGAGGGTAGGAGACAGGGGCCATTTCGGTCCTACGAGCAGTACTTC.

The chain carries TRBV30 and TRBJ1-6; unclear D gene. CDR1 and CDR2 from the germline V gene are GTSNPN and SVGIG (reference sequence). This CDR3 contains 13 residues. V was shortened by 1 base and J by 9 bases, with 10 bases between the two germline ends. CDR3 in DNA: TGTGCCTGGAGTGCCGGGTCTACTTCACCCCTCCACTTT. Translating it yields CAWSAGSTSPLHF.